A single sample gave rise to the 9 T cell receptor beta chains below, sequenced in a study of lymphopenia after photon versus proton radiotherapy. Clones were sequenced by immunoSEQ multiplex PCR, and TCRdb holds only the in-frame ones, with some missing. The table shows tens of thousands of clones, with about four fifths occurring only once. Sample: peripheral blood, taken from a patient treated with proton-based radiotherapy. Receptor source: a man in his 60s with pancreatic cancer.

The rearrangement uses TRBV7-9 and TRBJ2-7; 8 positions agree with TRBD1. The CDR3 loop spans 14 amino acids. J gave up 5 bases and V 3 bases, and 6 bases lay outside the gene matches. The germline gives CDR1 SEHNR, CDR2 FQNEAQ (reference sequence). The chain's CDR3 is CASSLTGVRNEQYF. CDR3 DNA: TGTGCCAGCAGCTTGACAGGGGTACGAAACGAGCAGTACTTC.

This clone was observed once. As DNA, the CDR3 is TGTGCCAGCAGTTACCAGGGGTCGGTCACTGAAGCTTTCTTT. It specifies CASSYQGSVTEAFF. The chain uses TRBV6-6 and TRBJ1-1; possibly TRBD1 for D (6 bases). CDR1 is MNHNY and CDR2 is SVGAGI in the germline V gene (reference sequence). V lost 2 bases, J lost 4 bases, and 11 bases lay in between. The CDR3 is 14 amino acids.

This sequence joins TRBV6-5 and TRBJ1-1, with D uncertain. The CDR3 spans 12 residues. Trimming pared 7 bases from V and 4 bases from J, leaving 10 bases between. Germline assignment: CDR1 MNHEY and CDR2 SVGAGI. The CDR3 DNA sequence: TGTGCCAGCACCGGAGTGGGCACTGAAGCTTTCTTT. This codes for CASTGVGTEAFF.

The J gene is TRBJ1-3, the V gene TRBV6-5, with a tentative D call TRBD1 (6 bases). V lost 6 bases and J lost 1, with 13 bases in between. Germline V gene data show CDR1 as MNHEY and CDR2 as SVGAGI. The CDR3 sequence is 15 residues long. Here the CDR3 DNA reads TGTGCCAGCAGAAAAGGGGGGGCGTCTGGAAACACCATATATTTT. Translation gives CASRKGGASGNTIYF.

This sequence joins TRBV9 and TRBJ2-2; 10 nucleotides align to TRBD1. This CDR3 is built from 18 residues. CDR1 and CDR2 (germline): SGDLS, YYNGEE. The V gene end was trimmed by 2 bases and the J gene end by 2 bases; junction bases not matched to a gene: 9. The CDR3 DNA follows: TGTGCCAGCAGCGTCCGCGACAGGGGGCTCTCTAACACCGGGGAGCTGTTTTTT. Protein product: CASSVRDRGLSNTGELFF.

CDR3: CASSQIGTRIAGELFF. CDR3 sequence (DNA): TGTGCCAGCAGCCAAATAGGGACTAGGATTGCCGGGGAGCTGTTTTTT. The V and J genes are TRBV4-2 and TRBJ2-2; 8 bases fit TRBD2. Germline V CDR1 and CDR2: LGHNA, YNFKEQ. The CDR3 has 16 residues. Trimming at V came to 2 bases and at J to 6 bases, leaving 8 bases not matched to a gene.

This chain uses TRBV11-2 with TRBJ2-5; D gene unclear. The CDR3 spans 14 residues. Germline V gene sequence: CDR1 SGHAT, CDR2 FQNNGV. Trimming cost V 5 bases and J 4 bases, with 14 bases left between them. The CDR3 protein is CASSSRLGPETQYF. CDR3 nucleotides: TGTGCCAGCAGCAGTCGATTGGGTCCAGAGACCCAGTACTTC.

This sequence joins TRBV7-8 and TRBJ2-7; TRBD2 aligns across 9 bases. The CDR3 is 14 amino acids. The germline gives CDR1 SGHVS, CDR2 FQNEAQ. The J segment lost 2 bases and the V segment lost 3 bases, leaving 2 bases of the junction unmatched. CDR3 amino acids: CASSLGLAAYEQYF. As DNA, the CDR3 is TGTGCCAGCAGCTTGGGACTAGCCGCCTACGAGCAGTACTTC.

The chain employs TRBV28 and TRBJ1-5, with 11 bases identical to TRBD1. The CDR3 contains 17 residues. CDR1 is MDHEN and CDR2 is SYDVKM in the germline V gene. The V gene end was trimmed by 6 bases and the J gene end by 7 bases; junction bases not matched to a gene: 14. This chain's CDR3 is CASSEALRTGGDQPQHF. Written as DNA, the CDR3 is TGTGCCAGCAGCGAGGCCCTAAGGACAGGGGGCGACCAGCCCCAGCATTTT.